Listed here are 22 T cell receptor beta chains from one sample, sequenced in a study of vaccination effects on CD4 cells after COVID-19. Profiled with immunoSEQ multiplex PCR; TCRdb holds only in-frame clones, not every one. The sample shows approximately 26,000 clones, more than 60% of them seen only once. Antigens of these TCRs are unknown. Expansion of antigen-specific CD4+ T cells with viral peptide pools was carried out by the ViraFEST assay before sequencing. CD4+ T cells were isolated after 10 days of culture. Vaccination of participants consisted of two doses of either the BNT162b2 or mRNA-1273 vaccine. The source was CD4+ T cells from PBMCs cultured with HCoV-NL63 spike peptides, collected after COVID-19 vaccination. The receptor set was obtained from a human donor who received a COVID-19 vaccine.

The chain is built from TRBV5-4 and TRBJ1-1; weak D call: TRBD1 (5 bases). The CDR3 sequence is 14 residues long. With 4 bases removed from V and 1 base from J, the gap between germline ends came to 11 bases. Germline loops: CDR1 SGHNT, CDR2 YYREEE (reference sequence). CDR3 coding DNA: TGTGCCAGCAGCAGGATAGACAGGAACACTGAAGCTTTCTTT. Translated: CASSRIDRNTEAFF.

V usage is TRBV20-1 and J usage is TRBJ2-1; no clear D gene. V lost 3 bases to trimming and J lost 8 bases, with 5 bases between them. Germline V CDR1 and CDR2: DFQATT, SNEGSKA (reference sequence). The CDR3 runs 10 residues. Here the CDR3 DNA reads TGCAGTGCTAGCGAGGATGAGCAGTTCTTC. Protein: CSASEDEQFF.

V and J are TRBV29-1 and TRBJ2-1, with D possibly matching TRBD2 (5 bases). Germline-derived CDR1 and CDR2 are SQVTM and ANQGSEA. This CDR3 contains 16 residues. V was clipped by 2 bases and J by 3 bases, with 17 bases between them. The CDR3 DNA reads as TGCAGCGTTGAAAGGTACGCGGAGGTGGACTACAATGAGCAGTTCTTC. Protein product: CSVERYAEVDYNEQFF.

The chain joins TRBV4-1 to TRBJ2-5; 9 bases align to TRBD1. V was pared by 1 base and J by 3 bases, with 6 bases of the junction left unmatched. Germline V gene data show CDR1 as MGHRA and CDR2 as YSYEKL. The CDR3 sequence is 16 residues long. CDR3 bases: TGCGCCAGCAGCCAAGTTCCGGGACAGGGTAAAGAGACCCAGTACTTC. It translates to CASSQVPGQGKETQYF.

The chain joins TRBV5-6 to TRBJ1-2, with 7 bases lining up with TRBD1. Germline V gene data show CDR1 as SGHDT and CDR2 as YYEEEE. The CDR3 consists of 13 residues. With 6 bases clipped from V and 4 bases from J, the junction kept 6 bases outside the gene matches. The CDR3 sequence: CASTTRGAYGYTF. As DNA, the CDR3 is TGTGCCAGCACCACCAGGGGGGCCTATGGCTACACCTTC.

The chain is built from TRBV7-9 and TRBJ2-2; 8 nucleotides agree with TRBD1. Germline V CDR1 and CDR2: SEHNR, FQNEAQ (reference sequence). CDR3 size: 17 residues. Losses at the gene ends were 1 base for V and 5 bases for J; bases not matched to a gene: 9. The CDR3 sequence is CASSLGAGGSWTGELFF. The CDR3 DNA reads as TGTGCCAGCAGCTTAGGGGCAGGGGGCAGCTGGACCGGGGAGCTGTTTTTT.

The chain employs TRBV6-5 and TRBJ2-1; 10 positions match TRBD2. Per germline, CDR1 MNHEY and CDR2 SVGAGI. The junction had 4 bases not matched to a gene; V was cut back by 7 bases and J by 7 bases. CDR3 length: 13 amino acids. DNA of the CDR3: TGTGCCAGCAAACCTAGCGGGGGAAATGAGCAGTTCTTC. It translates to CASKPSGGNEQFF.

The rearrangement joins TRBV9 to TRBJ1-3; tentatively, D is TRBD1 (5 bases). The CDR3 has 15 amino acids. Trimming pared 4 bases from V and 0 bases from J, leaving 11 bases between. Germline lookup yields CDR1 SGDLS and CDR2 YYNGEE. The CDR3 DNA reads TGTGCCAGCAGCCAAGGGGTTAGCTCTGGAAACACCATATATTTT. It codes for CASSQGVSSGNTIYF.

This sequence joins TRBV5-8 and TRBJ2-1, with TRBD1 as a possible D gene (6 bases). Trimming removed 0 bases from V and 1 base from J, with 11 bases in between. The germline gives CDR1 SGHTS, CDR2 YDEGEE. The CDR3 contains 16 residues. This CDR3 is CASSLGTVPSYNEQFF. CDR3 nucleotides: TGTGCCAGCAGCTTGGGGACAGTCCCTTCCTACAATGAGCAGTTCTTC.

The rearrangement links TRBV5-1 to TRBJ2-1; weak D call: TRBD2 (6 bases). This CDR3 contains 19 residues. CDR1 and CDR2 (germline): SGHRS, YFSETQ. Trimming pared 0 bases from V and 0 bases from J, leaving 19 bases between. The CDR3 region is CASSLAVGRGAISYNEQFF. The DNA of the CDR3 is TGCGCCAGCAGCTTGGCGGTGGGGCGGGGAGCAATCTCCTACAATGAGCAGTTCTTC.

V gene TRBV2 combines with J gene TRBJ1-6; D unclear. This CDR3 region has 13 residues. Germline-derived CDR1 and CDR2 are SNHLY and FYNNEI. The V and J ends lost 4 bases and 7 bases respectively, with 8 bases between them. CDR3 in amino acids: CASSGNSNSPLHF. Here the CDR3 DNA reads TGTGCCAGCAGTGGAAACAGCAATTCACCCCTCCACTTT.

The chain combines TRBV5-8 with TRBJ1-6; possible D gene TRBD1, 6 bases. The CDR3 has 17 residues. CDR1 and CDR2 from the germline V gene are SGHTS and YDEGEE. V shed 7 bases and J shed 4 bases, with 21 bases lying between them. CDR3 nucleotides: TGTGCCAGCGCGGACTATATGGGGGGCGCGTATAATTCACCCCTCCACTTT. Protein sequence: CASADYMGGAYNSPLHF.

This clone is labeled as medium-sized. The chain couples TRBV3-1 (or the pseudogene TRBV3-2) to TRBJ2-6; TRBD2 is a possible D gene (6 bases). The V end was cut by 6 bases, the J end by 0 bases, with 12 bases between. This CDR3 has 16 residues. Per germline, CDR1 LGHDT and CDR2 YNNKEL (reference sequence). The CDR3 reads CASSLRRDSGANVLTF. The CDR3 DNA sequence: TGTGCCAGCAGTCTTCGGCGGGACTCTGGGGCCAACGTCCTGACTTTC.

This clone has a handful of counts. V gene TRBV5-8 combines with J gene TRBJ1-5, with 12 nucleotides matching TRBD1. This CDR3 has 17 amino acids. Germline loops: CDR1 SGHTS, CDR2 YDEGEE. The V gene end was trimmed by 3 bases and the J gene end by 5 bases; junction bases not matched to a gene: 9. CDR3 sequence reads: CASSWGQGAVVYQPQHF. As DNA, the CDR3 is TGTGCCAGCAGCTGGGGACAGGGGGCGGTTGTTTATCAGCCCCAGCATTTT. The full variable domain, rest sourced from reference TRBV5-8 and TRBJ1-5, is EAGVTQSPTHLIKTRGQQATLRCSPISGHTSVYWYQQALGLGLQFLLWYDEGEERNRGNFPPRFSGRQFPNYSSELNVNALELEDSALYLCASSWGQGAVVYQPQHFGDGTRLSIL.

This clone is medium-sized in the sample. This chain uses TRBV5-6 with TRBJ1-4; no firm D call. The CDR3 totals 15 residues. Germline values: CDR1 SGHDT, CDR2 YYEEEE. V was clipped by 1 base and J by 10 bases, with 17 bases between them. The CDR3 is CASSLLTPASGKLFF. DNA for the CDR3: TGTGCCAGCAGCTTGTTGACACCGGCGAGCGGAAAACTGTTTTTT.

The rearrangement joins TRBV24-1 to TRBJ1-2; 7 nucleotides align to TRBD1. The germline gives CDR1 KGHDR, CDR2 SFDVKD. The CDR3 spans 13 residues. J lost 5 bases, V lost 11 bases, and 10 bases had no gene match. In nucleotides, the CDR3 is TGTGCCATCAAAGGGGGCGCAGGGTATGGCTACACCTTC. As protein: CAIKGGAGYGYTF.

The CDR3 DNA reads TGTGCCAGTAGTATCAAGGGCGGCTCTGAAGCTTTCTTT. It codes for CASSIKGGSEAFF. This chain connects TRBV19 to TRBJ1-1; D not certain. The V gene lost 3 bases and the J gene lost 6 bases, with 11 bases spanning the gap. CDR3 length: 13 amino acids. The germline V gene has CDR1 LNHDA and CDR2 SQIVND (reference sequence).

The chain is built from TRBV6-5 and TRBJ2-1; 10 bases are shared with TRBD1. The V gene end was trimmed by 8 bases and the J gene end by 6 bases; junction bases not matched to a gene: 7. The CDR3 is 14 residues long. CDR1 and CDR2 (germline): MNHEY, SVGAGI. The CDR3 DNA reads as TGTGCCAGCTGGAGGGGGACAGGGGTCAATGAGCAGTTCTTC. This codes for CASWRGTGVNEQFF.

The rearrangement links TRBV5-5 to TRBJ2-5, with 8 bases fitting TRBD1. Looked up from germline, CDR1 is SGHKS and CDR2 is YYEKEE (reference sequence). The length of the CDR3 is 14 residues. V lost 4 bases and J lost 4; bases outside the gene matches: 6. The CDR3 here is CASSAGQGRETQYF. Written as DNA, the CDR3 is TGTGCCAGCAGCGCTGGACAGGGAAGAGAGACCCAGTACTTC.

This clone was observed once. The rearrangement joins TRBV24-1 to TRBJ2-2, with 7 bases lining up with TRBD1. Germline V lookup: CDR1 KGHDR, CDR2 SFDVKD. The CDR3 has 17 amino acids. Trimming removed 3 bases from V and 1 base from J; junction bases left unmatched: 7. The DNA for the CDR3 is TGTGCCACCAGTGATCAACCGGGACAGCAGAACACCGGGGAGCTGTTTTTT. Its protein is CATSDQPGQQNTGELFF.

V is TRBV5-1 and J is TRBJ1-4; D unclear. Trimming removed 3 bases at V and 8 bases at J, with 14 bases between. This CDR3 region has 14 residues. Germline assignment: CDR1 SGHRS and CDR2 YFSETQ. The CDR3 spells CASSSSIGREKLFF. CDR3 coding DNA: TGCGCCAGCAGCTCGTCCATAGGGCGCGAAAAACTGTTTTTT.

The V gene is TRBV7-9, the J gene TRBJ2-7; 8 bases are shared with TRBD1. The CDR3 contains 14 residues. Germline V CDR1 and CDR2: SEHNR, FQNEAQ (reference sequence). V trimming: 5 bases; J trimming: 4 bases; junction bases outside the gene matches: 7. The DNA for the CDR3 is TGTGCCAGCAGCCCGACAGGGGTTGAGTACGAGCAGTACTTC. Its translation: CASSPTGVEYEQYF.